This T cell receptor (beta chain) comes out of a study of shared clonotypes between healthy human individuals. Study-wide points: Sequencing depth was predicted to influence how clonotypes are shared among donors. The genetic and exposure-history diversity represented was limited by few donors.

Several immunoSEQ 96-well plates shared each subset's DNA, each plate a replicate. Generated by immunoSEQ multiplex PCR, the TCRdb table keeps only in-frame clones and is missing some. The sample holds some 1 million clones, about 76% seen once. Points on this clone: Its antigen is still unknown.

CDR1 and CDR2 from the germline V gene are KGHSH and LQKENI. The CDR3 consists of 15 residues. V lost 0 bases to trimming and J lost 1 base, with 9 bases between them. This rearrangement joins TRBV18 to TRBJ2-5; D unclear. This TCR came from a young man in good health. The sample comprised memory CD4+ T cells sorted from blood. As for subset: CD45RA-negative fraction. CDR3 loop: CASSPPYRAQETQYF. The DNA for the CDR3 is TGTGCCAGCTCACCACCGTACAGAGCCCAAGAGACCCAGTACTTC. The entire variable domain, with the rest obtained from reference TRBV18 and TRBJ2-5, is as follows: NAGVMQNPRHLVRRRGQEARLRCSPMKGHSHVYWYRQLPEEGLKFMVYLQKENIIDESGMPKERFSAEFPKEGPSILRIQQVVRGDSAAYFCASSPPYRAQETQYFGPGTRLLVL.